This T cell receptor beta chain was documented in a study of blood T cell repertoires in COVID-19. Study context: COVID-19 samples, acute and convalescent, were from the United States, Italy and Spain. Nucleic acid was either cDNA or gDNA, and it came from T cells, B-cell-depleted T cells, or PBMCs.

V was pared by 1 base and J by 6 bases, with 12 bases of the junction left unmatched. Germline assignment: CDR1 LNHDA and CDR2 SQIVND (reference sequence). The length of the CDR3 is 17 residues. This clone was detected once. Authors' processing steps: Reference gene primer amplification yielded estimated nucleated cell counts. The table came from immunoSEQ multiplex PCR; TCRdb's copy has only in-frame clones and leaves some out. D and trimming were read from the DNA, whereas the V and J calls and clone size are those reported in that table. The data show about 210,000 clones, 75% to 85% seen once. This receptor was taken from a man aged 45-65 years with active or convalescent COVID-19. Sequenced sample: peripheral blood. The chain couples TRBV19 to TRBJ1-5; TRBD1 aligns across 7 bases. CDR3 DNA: TGTGCCAGTAGTATAGTAACAGGGGCCGCGGGGGGTCAGCCCCAGCATTTT. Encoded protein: CASSIVTGAAGGQPQHF.